The 9 T cell receptor beta chains below were found in one sample sequenced in a study of blood T cell repertoires in COVID-19. Data came from immunoSEQ multiplex PCR; TCRdb stores just in-frame clones and leaves some out. This table has about 75,000 clones, more than 75% appearing once. Sequencing used peripheral blood. These receptors were collected from a human donor in a cohort sampled during active COVID-19.

The V call is TRBV7-8, the J call TRBJ2-7; 9 bases line up with TRBD1. Germline V gene data show CDR1 as SGHVS and CDR2 as FQNEAQ. The junction had 16 bases not matched to a gene; V was cut back by 7 bases and J by 0 bases. This CDR3 region has 18 residues. The CDR3 protein is CASTSRYPGTGISYEQYF. The CDR3 coding sequence is TGTGCCAGCACCTCCCGATATCCCGGGACAGGGATCTCCTACGAGCAGTACTTC.

The genes are TRBV19 and TRBJ2-3; 9 bases are shared with TRBD2. Germline CDR1 is LNHDA and CDR2 is SQIVND (reference sequence). The length of the CDR3 is 14 residues. Germline trimming cut 1 base from V and 10 bases from J; bases unmatched to any gene: 6. The CDR3 sequence is CASSIGGTSQAQYF. The CDR3 DNA reads TGTGCCAGTAGTATAGGAGGGACTAGCCAAGCGCAGTATTTT.

This sequence joins TRBV3-1 (or the pseudogene TRBV3-2) and TRBJ1-2, with D possibly being TRBD1 (6 bases). Per germline, CDR1 LGHDT and CDR2 YNNKEL (reference sequence). The V end lost 1 base, the J end lost 5 bases, and 11 bases lay between the germline ends. The CDR3 runs 14 residues. The CDR3 sequence is CASSQARGRYGYTF. DNA for the CDR3: TGTGCCAGCAGCCAAGCCAGGGGTCGATATGGCTACACCTTC.

The chain recombines TRBV24-1 with TRBJ2-3, with TRBD2 matching over 9 bases. This CDR3 has 16 amino acids. Germline values: CDR1 KGHDR, CDR2 SFDVKD. The V and J ends lost 3 bases and 5 bases, in that order; junction bases with no gene match: 8. The DNA of the CDR3 is TGTGCCACCAGTGATGGGGGCGGGAGGGGCAAAGATACGCAGTATTTT. This codes for CATSDGGGRGKDTQYF.

V is TRBV6-1 and J is TRBJ2-1; perhaps TRBD2 as D (5 bases). V was shortened by 0 bases and J by 8 bases, with 20 bases between the two germline ends. The CDR3 loop spans 17 amino acids. Germline V gene lookup returns CDR1 MNHNS and CDR2 SASEGT. CDR3 DNA: TGTGCCAGCAGTGAAGCGCTCGGAGCCTTTACTAGGGATGAGCAGTTCTTC. Protein: CASSEALGAFTRDEQFF.

The chain carries TRBV4-3 and TRBJ2-7; 12 bases map to TRBD2. V was pared by 1 base and J by 1 base, with 8 bases of the junction left unmatched. CDR1 is LGHNA, CDR2 YSLEER, per germline. This CDR3 comprises 18 residues. CDR3 sequence reads: CASSQGTSGGLSSYEQYF. CDR3 DNA: TGCGCCAGCAGCCAAGGAACTAGCGGGGGGCTATCATCCTACGAGCAGTACTTC.

The chain recombines TRBV6-6 with TRBJ1-1, with D possibly being TRBD1 (5 bases). Trimming pared 7 bases from V and 6 bases from J, leaving 9 bases between. Germline V gene lookup returns CDR1 MNHNY and CDR2 SVGAGI (reference sequence). CDR3 length equals 11 residues. As DNA, the CDR3 is TGTGCCAGCACCTGGGGGGCTGAAGCTTTCTTT. Its translation: CASTWGAEAFF.

CDR3 loop: CASRSIERQSNSGNTIYF. For the CDR3, the DNA is TGCGCCAGCAGGTCTATAGAGCGGCAATCAAACTCTGGAAACACCATATATTTT. V and J are TRBV4-1 and TRBJ1-3; no clear D. Germline CDR1 is MGHRA and CDR2 is YSYEKL. This CDR3 comprises 18 residues. Trimming removed 6 bases at V and 0 bases at J, with 21 bases between.

Here the CDR3 DNA reads TGTGCCGCTGCAGGGGGGAACTATGGCTACACCTTC. Translating it yields CAAAGGNYGYTF. The chain has TRBV10-3 and TRBJ1-2, with TRBD1 matching 7 bases. The CDR3 runs 12 residues. Germline CDR1 and CDR2: ENHRY and SYGVKD. Unmatched junction bases numbered 5, after V lost 11 bases and J lost 2 bases.